This entry lists 12 T cell receptor beta chains sequenced from one sample in a study of control samples from healthy donors and cancer patients. TCRdb keeps only in-frame clones here, not all; method: immunoSEQ multiplex PCR. The repertoire holds over 200,000 clones, with almost 85% as singletons. Input material: PBMCs. The receptors originated from a woman aged 60-70 years with lung cancer.

This clone was picked up a small number of times. The chain employs TRBV21-1 and TRBJ2-3; the table's D gene call, TRBD1, was not cross checked with the DNA. TRBV21-1 counts as a pseudogene. This CDR3 region has 15 residues. The chain's CDR3 is CASSTKQGEADTQYF. CDR3 in DNA: TGTGCCAGCAGCACAAAGCAGGGGGAGGCAGATACGCAGTATTTT.

The sample holds one count of this clone. V gene TRBV4-2 combines with J gene TRBJ2-3; the D is unclear. The CDR3 is made up of 12 amino acids. Germline CDR1 LGHNA, CDR2 YNFKEQ. V was shortened by 0 bases and J by 5 bases, with 3 bases between the two germline ends. The CDR3 DNA reads TGTGCCAGCAGCCAAGATCAAGATACGCAGTATTTT. Translation gives CASSQDQDTQYF.

To note about this clone: Other nucleotide sequences in the sample specify the same CDR3. V is TRBV6-1 and J is TRBJ2-7; either TRBD1 or TRBD2 may supply D (5 bases each). V lost 1 base and J 2 bases, leaving 9 bases between the germline ends. The CDR3 is 14 residues long. The germline gives CDR1 MNHNS, CDR2 SASEGT. CDR3 loop: CASSEGWGPYEQYF. CDR3 nucleotide sequence: TGTGCCAGCAGTGAAGGTTGGGGACCCTACGAGCAGTACTTC.

The chain has TRBV7-2 and TRBJ1-5; a weak D match, TRBD1 (6 bases). The V and J ends lost 1 base and 7 bases respectively, with 17 bases between them. Germline V gene lookup returns CDR1 SGHTA and CDR2 FQGNSA. The CDR3 sequence is 16 residues long. DNA for the CDR3: TGTGCCAGCAGCTTAGGAACAGGGAGAAGTGGACAGCCCCAGCATTTT. This codes for CASSLGTGRSGQPQHF. The full variable domain, in which reference TRBV7-2 and TRBJ1-5 provide the parts outside the CDR3, is GAGVSQSPSNKVTEKGKDVELRCDPISGHTALYWYRQSLGQGLEFLIYFQGNSAPDKSGLPSDRFSAERTGGSVSTLTIQRTQQEDSAVYLCASSLGTGRSGQPQHFGDGTRLSIL.

The rearrangement links TRBV9 to TRBJ2-5; 10 bases fit TRBD2. The CDR3 is made up of 16 amino acids. J lost 7 bases, V lost 0 bases, and 9 bases had no gene match. Per germline, CDR1 SGDLS and CDR2 YYNGEE. The CDR3 spells CASSVGASGGPGTQYF. The CDR3 region has the DNA TGTGCCAGCAGCGTAGGGGCTAGCGGGGGCCCCGGGACCCAGTACTTC.

The chain joins TRBV6-2 or TRBV6-3 to TRBJ2-2; D perhaps matches TRBD2 (5 bases). The germline gives CDR1 MNHEY, CDR2 SVGEGT. V lost 1 base to trimming and J lost 5 bases, with 8 bases between them. The CDR3 extends over 14 amino acids. CDR3 coding DNA: TGTGCCAGCAGTTACTTACTAGAAACCGGGGAGCTGTTTTTT. It yields the protein CASSYLLETGELFF.

The DNA for the CDR3 is TGTGCCAGCAGCTATTCCGGGACAGGCGGTGAGACCCAGTACTTC. It translates to CASSYSGTGGETQYF. The V gene is TRBV11-3, the J gene TRBJ2-5; 8 bases are a match to TRBD1. CDR1 and CDR2 (germline): SGHNT, YENEEA. Losses at the gene ends were 4 bases for V and 5 bases for J; bases not matched to a gene: 9. CDR3 length equals 15 residues.

The V gene is TRBV2, the J gene TRBJ2-1; tentative D call: TRBD2 (5 bases). Looked up from germline, CDR1 is SNHLY and CDR2 is FYNNEI. Trimming left V 4 bases short and J 4 bases short, with 14 bases between. The CDR3 is 15 amino acids. The CDR3 DNA reads TGTGCCAGCAGTGCAAGAGCGGCTGGGTACAATGAGCAGTTCTTC. It yields the protein CASSARAAGYNEQFF.

The genes are TRBV19 and TRBJ2-7; maybe TRBD2 (5 bases). V was pared by 4 bases and J by 3 bases, with 13 bases between. CDR1 is LNHDA and CDR2 is SQIVND in the germline V gene (reference sequence). This CDR3 is 14 amino acids long. The chain's CDR3 is CASSKGRDFYEQYF. The CDR3 DNA is TGTGCCAGTAGTAAAGGTCGGGATTTCTACGAGCAGTACTTC. Full variable domain (remainder filled in from reference TRBV19 and TRBJ2-7): DGGITQSPKYLFRKEGQNVTLSCEQNLNHDAMYWYRQDPGQGLRLIYYSQIVNDFQKGDIAEGYSVSREKKESFPLTVTSAQKNPTAFYLCASSKGRDFYEQYFGPGTRLTVT.

The V gene is TRBV19, the J gene TRBJ1-5; 7 nucleotides match TRBD1. CDR1 and CDR2 from the germline V gene are LNHDA and SQIVND (reference sequence). The ends lost 10 bases at V and 7 bases at J; junction bases unmatched: 13. The CDR3 runs 14 residues. The CDR3 nucleotides read TGTGCCACCGCTGGTGGCAGGGGGTACCAGCCCCAGCATTTT. Translated, it gives CATAGGRGYQPQHF. The full variable domain, its missing parts supplied by reference TRBV19 and TRBJ1-5, is DGGITQSPKYLFRKEGQNVTLSCEQNLNHDAMYWYRQDPGQGLRLIYYSQIVNDFQKGDIAEGYSVSREKKESFPLTVTSAQKNPTAFYLCATAGGRGYQPQHFGDGTRLSIL.

Comment on this clone: The identical CDR3 is also encoded by other nucleotide sequences in the sample. The chain combines TRBV28 with TRBJ1-2; D not resolved. V lost 3 bases and J lost 0, with 8 bases in between. The CDR3 contains 14 residues. Germline V lookup: CDR1 MDHEN, CDR2 SYDVKM. The chain's CDR3 is CASSFPAPNYGYTF. As DNA, the CDR3 is TGTGCCAGCAGTTTCCCAGCTCCTAACTATGGCTACACCTTC.

The V gene is TRBV5-1, the J gene TRBJ1-5; unclear D gene. This CDR3 comprises 14 residues. Trimming shortened V by 8 bases and J by 6 bases, and 18 bases separated the two germline ends. CDR1 and CDR2 from the germline V gene are SGHRS and YFSETQ. The DNA for the CDR3 is TGCGCCAGAACCCCCTGGGAAGCGGGTCAGCCCCAGCATTTT. Protein sequence: CARTPWEAGQPQHF. Combining the CDR3 with reference TRBV5-1 and TRBJ1-5 gives the whole variable domain KAGVTQTPRYLIKTRGQQVTLSCSPISGHRSVSWYQQTPGQGLQFLFEYFSETQRNKGNFPGRFSGRQFSNSRSEMNVSTLELGDSALYLCARTPWEAGQPQHFGDGTRLSIL.